Reported below is one T cell receptor (beta chain). The germline V and J ends were trimmed by 6 bases and 5 bases, with 8 bases remaining between them. The germline gives CDR1 DFQATT, CDR2 SNEGSKA (reference sequence). The length of the CDR3 is 11 residues. This specimen comes from a study of shared clonotypes between healthy human individuals. As for the study in general: Per donor, CD8 memory used one plate, CD8 naive used two, CD4 memory used three and CD4 naive used three.

The data were produced by immunoSEQ multiplex PCR, yet TCRdb's version contains in-frame clones alone and is incomplete. The sample has fewer than 400,000 clones; approximately 79% are singletons. This chain connects TRBV20-1 to TRBJ2-1; the D is unclear. The sequenced material came from memory CD4+ T cells sorted from blood. Subset given: CD45RA-negative fraction. This sequence was found in a man aged 25 to 40 in good health. For the CDR3, the DNA is TGCAGTGCCACCTTCCACAATGAGCAGTTCTTC. Encoded protein: CSATFHNEQFF.